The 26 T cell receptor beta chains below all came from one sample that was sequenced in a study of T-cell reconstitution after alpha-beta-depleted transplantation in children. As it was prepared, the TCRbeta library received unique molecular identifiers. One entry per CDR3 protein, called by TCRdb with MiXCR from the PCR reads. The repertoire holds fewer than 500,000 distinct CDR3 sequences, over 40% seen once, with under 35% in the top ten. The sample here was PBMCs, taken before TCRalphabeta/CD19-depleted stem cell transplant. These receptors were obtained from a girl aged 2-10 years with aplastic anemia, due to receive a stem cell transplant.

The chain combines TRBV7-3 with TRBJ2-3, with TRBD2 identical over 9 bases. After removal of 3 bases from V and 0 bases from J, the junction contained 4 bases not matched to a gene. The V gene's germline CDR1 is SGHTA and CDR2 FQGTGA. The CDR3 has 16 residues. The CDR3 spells CASSFTRGGSTDTQYF. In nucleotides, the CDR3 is TGTGCCAGCAGCTTTACGCGGGGGGGCAGCACAGATACGCAGTATTTT.

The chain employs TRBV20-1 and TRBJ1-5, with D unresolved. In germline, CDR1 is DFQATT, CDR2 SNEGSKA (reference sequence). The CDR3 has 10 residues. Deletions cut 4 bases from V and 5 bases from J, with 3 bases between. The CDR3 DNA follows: TGCAGTGCTACAGATCAGCCCCAGCATTTT. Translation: CSATDQPQHF.

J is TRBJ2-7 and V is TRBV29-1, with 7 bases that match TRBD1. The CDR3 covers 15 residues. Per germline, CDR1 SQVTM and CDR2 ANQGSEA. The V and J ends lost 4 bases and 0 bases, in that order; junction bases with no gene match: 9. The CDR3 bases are TGCAGCGTTGTGTTGGGACAGTTAGCCTCCTACGAGCAGTACTTC. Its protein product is CSVVLGQLASYEQYF.

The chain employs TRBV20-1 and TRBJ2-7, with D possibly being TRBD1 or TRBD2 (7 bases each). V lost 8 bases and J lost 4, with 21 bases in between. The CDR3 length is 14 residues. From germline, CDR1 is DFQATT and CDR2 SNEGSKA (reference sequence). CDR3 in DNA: TGCAGTCACCCAGGGGGGGCCCCCCCTTACGAGCAGTACTTC. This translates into CSHPGGAPPYEQYF.

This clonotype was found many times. The CDR3 sequence: CASSYWGRGEKLFF. The CDR3 bases are TGTGCCAGCAGTTATTGGGGGCGCGGGGAAAAACTGTTTTTT. The chain carries TRBV6-5 and TRBJ1-4; the D gene is possibly TRBD1 (6 bases). V lost 3 bases and J 8 bases, leaving 13 bases between the germline ends. Per germline, CDR1 MNHEY and CDR2 SVGAGI. The CDR3 has 14 amino acids.

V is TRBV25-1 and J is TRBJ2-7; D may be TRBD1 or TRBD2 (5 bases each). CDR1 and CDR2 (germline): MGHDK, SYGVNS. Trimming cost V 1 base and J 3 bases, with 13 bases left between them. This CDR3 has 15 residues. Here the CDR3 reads CASSESGRRFYEQYF. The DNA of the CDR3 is TGTGCCAGCAGTGAATCGGGACGAAGATTCTACGAGCAGTACTTC.

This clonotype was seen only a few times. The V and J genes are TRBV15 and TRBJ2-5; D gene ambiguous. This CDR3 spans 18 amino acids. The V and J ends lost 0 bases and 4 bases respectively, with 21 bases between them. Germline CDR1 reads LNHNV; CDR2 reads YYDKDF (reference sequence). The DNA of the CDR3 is TGTGCCACCAGCAGAGATTATGGGCAGCCGCCTCGAGGAGAGACCCAGTACTTC. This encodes CATSRDYGQPPRGETQYF.

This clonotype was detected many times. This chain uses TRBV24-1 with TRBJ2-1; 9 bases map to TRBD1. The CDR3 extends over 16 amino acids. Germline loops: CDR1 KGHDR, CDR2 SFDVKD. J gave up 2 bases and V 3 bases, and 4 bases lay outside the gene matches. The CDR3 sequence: CATSDPNRGPYNEQFF. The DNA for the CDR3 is TGTGCCACCAGTGATCCCAACAGGGGGCCCTACAATGAGCAGTTCTTC.

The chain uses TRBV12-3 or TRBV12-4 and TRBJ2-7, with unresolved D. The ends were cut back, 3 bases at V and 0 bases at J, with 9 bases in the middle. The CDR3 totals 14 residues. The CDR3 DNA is TGTGCCAGCAGTTTGTTGGTAGTCTCCTACGAGCAGTACTTC. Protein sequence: CASSLLVVSYEQYF.

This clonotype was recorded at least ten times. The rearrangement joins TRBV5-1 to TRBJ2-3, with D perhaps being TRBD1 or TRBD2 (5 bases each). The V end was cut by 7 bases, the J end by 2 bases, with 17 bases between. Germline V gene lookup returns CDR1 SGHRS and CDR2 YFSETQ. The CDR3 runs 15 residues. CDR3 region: CASDAGTVHTDTQYF. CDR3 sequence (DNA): TGCGCCAGCGACGCCGGGACGGTACACACAGATACGCAGTATTTT.

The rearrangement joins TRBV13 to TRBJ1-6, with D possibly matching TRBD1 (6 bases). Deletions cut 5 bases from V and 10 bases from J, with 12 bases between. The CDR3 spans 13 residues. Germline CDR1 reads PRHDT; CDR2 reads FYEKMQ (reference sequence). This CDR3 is CASSTHRASPLHF. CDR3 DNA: TGTGCCAGCAGCACACACAGGGCATCACCCCTCCACTTT.

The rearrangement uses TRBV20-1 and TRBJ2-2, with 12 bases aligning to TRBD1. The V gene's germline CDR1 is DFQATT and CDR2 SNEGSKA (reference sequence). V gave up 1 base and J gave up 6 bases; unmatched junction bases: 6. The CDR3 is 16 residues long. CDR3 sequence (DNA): TGCAGTGCTAGAGGGGACAGGGGGCTCGGGGCCGGGGAGCTGTTTTTT. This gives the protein CSARGDRGLGAGELFF.

Written as DNA, the CDR3 is TGTGCCAGCAGCCGTACAGGGAGTGAGCAGTTCTTC. As protein: CASSRTGSEQFF. The V and J genes are TRBV11-3 and TRBJ2-1, with TRBD1 as a possible D gene (6 bases). The CDR3 runs 12 residues. The V gene's germline CDR1 is SGHNT and CDR2 YENEEA. Trimming removed 5 bases from V and 9 bases from J, with 11 bases in between.

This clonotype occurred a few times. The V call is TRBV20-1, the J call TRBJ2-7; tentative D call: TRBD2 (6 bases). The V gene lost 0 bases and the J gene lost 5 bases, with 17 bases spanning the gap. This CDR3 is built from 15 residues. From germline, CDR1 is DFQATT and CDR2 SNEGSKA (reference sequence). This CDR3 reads CSARESGSLWNEQYF. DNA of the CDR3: TGCAGTGCTAGAGAGTCCGGGAGTTTATGGAACGAGCAGTACTTC.

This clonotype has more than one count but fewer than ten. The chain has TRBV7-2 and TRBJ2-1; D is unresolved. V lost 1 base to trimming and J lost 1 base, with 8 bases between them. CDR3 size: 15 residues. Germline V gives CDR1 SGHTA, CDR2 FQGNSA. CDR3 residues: CASSLEDASYNEQFF. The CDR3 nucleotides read TGTGCCAGCAGCTTAGAAGATGCTTCCTACAATGAGCAGTTCTTC.

CDR3 residues: CASTKRQGVLNTGELFF. For the CDR3, the DNA is TGTGCCAGTACCAAACGGCAGGGTGTATTGAACACCGGGGAGCTGTTTTTT. The rearrangement joins TRBV19 to TRBJ2-2; D may be TRBD1 (5 bases). Germline CDR1 and CDR2: LNHDA and SQIVND (reference sequence). Deletions cut 7 bases from V and 1 base from J, with 19 bases between. This CDR3 is built from 17 residues.

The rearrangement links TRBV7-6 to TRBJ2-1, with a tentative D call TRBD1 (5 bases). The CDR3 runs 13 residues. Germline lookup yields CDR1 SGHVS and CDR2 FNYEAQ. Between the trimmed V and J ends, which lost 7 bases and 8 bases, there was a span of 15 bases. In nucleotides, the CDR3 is TGTGCCAGCACCAATCAAAGGGGCGATGAGCAGTTCTTC. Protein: CASTNQRGDEQFF.

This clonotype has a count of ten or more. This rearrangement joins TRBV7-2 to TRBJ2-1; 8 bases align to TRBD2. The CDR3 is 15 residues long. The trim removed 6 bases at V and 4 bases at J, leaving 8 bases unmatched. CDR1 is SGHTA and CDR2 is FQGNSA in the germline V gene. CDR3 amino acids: CASRLPGGNYNEQFF. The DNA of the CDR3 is TGTGCCAGCAGGCTGCCGGGAGGGAATTACAATGAGCAGTTCTTC.

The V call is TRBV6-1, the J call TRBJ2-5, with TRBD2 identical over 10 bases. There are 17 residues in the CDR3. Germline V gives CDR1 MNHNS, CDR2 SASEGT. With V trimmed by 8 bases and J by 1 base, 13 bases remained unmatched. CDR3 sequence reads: CASSLAGSGGPQETQYF. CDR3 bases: TGTGCCAGCTCCTTGGCTGGTAGCGGGGGGCCCCAAGAGACCCAGTACTTC.

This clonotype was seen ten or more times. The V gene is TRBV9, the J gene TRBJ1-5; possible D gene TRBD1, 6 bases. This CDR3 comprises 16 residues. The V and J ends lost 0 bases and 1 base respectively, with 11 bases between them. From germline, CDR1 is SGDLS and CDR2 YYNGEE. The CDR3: CASSVDSGASNQPQHF. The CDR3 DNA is TGTGCCAGCAGCGTAGACTCAGGGGCAAGCAATCAGCCCCAGCATTTT.

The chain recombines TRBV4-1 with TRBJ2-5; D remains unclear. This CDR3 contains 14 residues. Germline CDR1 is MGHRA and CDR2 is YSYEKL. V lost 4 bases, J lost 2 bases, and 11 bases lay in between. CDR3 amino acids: CASSRAALQETQYF. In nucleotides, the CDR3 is TGCGCCAGCAGCCGGGCGGCCCTGCAAGAGACCCAGTACTTC.

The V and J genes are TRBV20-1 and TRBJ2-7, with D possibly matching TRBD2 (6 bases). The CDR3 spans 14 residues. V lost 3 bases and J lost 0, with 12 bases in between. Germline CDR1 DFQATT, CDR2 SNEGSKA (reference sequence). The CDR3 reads CSARTPGASYEQYF. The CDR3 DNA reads TGCAGTGCTAGGACGCCGGGAGCCTCCTACGAGCAGTACTTC.

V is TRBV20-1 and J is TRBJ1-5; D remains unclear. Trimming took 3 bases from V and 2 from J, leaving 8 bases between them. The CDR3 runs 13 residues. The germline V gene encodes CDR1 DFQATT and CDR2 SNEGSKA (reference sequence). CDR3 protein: CSARWVGNQPQHF. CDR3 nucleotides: TGCAGTGCTAGGTGGGTGGGCAATCAGCCCCAGCATTTT.

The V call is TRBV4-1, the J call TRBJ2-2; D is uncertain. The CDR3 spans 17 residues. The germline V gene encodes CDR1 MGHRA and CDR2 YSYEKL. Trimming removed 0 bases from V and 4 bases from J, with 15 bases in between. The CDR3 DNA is TGCGCCAGCAGCCAAGATTGGCTCACCCTGGGCACCGGGGAGCTGTTTTTT. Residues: CASSQDWLTLGTGELFF.

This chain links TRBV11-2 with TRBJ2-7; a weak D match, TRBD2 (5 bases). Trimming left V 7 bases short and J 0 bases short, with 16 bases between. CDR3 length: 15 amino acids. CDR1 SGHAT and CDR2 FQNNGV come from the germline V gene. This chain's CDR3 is CASTVPAASSYEQYF. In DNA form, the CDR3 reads TGTGCCAGCACCGTGCCAGCGGCGAGCTCCTACGAGCAGTACTTC.

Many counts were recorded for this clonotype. The CDR3 region has the DNA TGTGCCAGCAGCCTCCGACAAGGCCCCAACACTGAAGCTTTCTTT. Translation gives CASSLRQGPNTEAFF. The chain combines TRBV12-3 or TRBV12-4 with TRBJ1-1; D remains ambiguous. The ends were cut back, 6 bases at V and 2 bases at J, with 16 bases in the middle. CDR3 size: 15 residues.